This TCR beta chain is from a study of blood T cell repertoires in COVID-19. Unmatched junction bases numbered 7, after V lost 0 bases and J lost 1 base. Germline V gene sequence: CDR1 SEHNR, CDR2 FQNEAQ (reference sequence). The CDR3 has 19 residues. Method: immunoSEQ multiplex PCR; TCRdb's copy keeps in-frame clones and lacks some. The sample consists of more than 350,000 clones, over 75% of them appearing once. In terms of age and location, participants ranged from roughly 18 to 95 years and lived in about 25 US areas. Cohort 3 recovery required two negative PCRs, clearance, or symptom resolution. This chain connects TRBV7-9 to TRBJ2-6, with 9 nucleotides matching TRBD1. This sequence was found in a young man who had recovered from COVID-19. Input material: PBMCs or T cells enriched from blood (not recorded which). The chain's CDR3 is CASSLAGGQGQSGANVLTF. The CDR3 DNA follows: TGTGCCAGCAGCTTAGCGGGGGGACAGGGTCAATCTGGGGCCAACGTCCTGACTTTC. The full variable domain, its missing parts supplied by reference TRBV7-9 and TRBJ2-6, is DTGVSQNPRHKITKRGQNVTFRCDPISEHNRLYWYRQTLGQGPEFLTYFQNEAQLEKSRLLSDRFSAERPKGSFSTLEIQRTEQGDSAMYLCASSLAGGQGQSGANVLTFGAGSRLTVL.